Listed below are T cell receptor beta chains from one sample, sequenced in a study of T-cell reconstitution after alpha-beta-depleted transplantation in children. TCRdb reprocessed the PCR reads with MiXCR, giving one entry per CDR3 protein. The table records about 440,000 distinct CDR3 sequences, roughly two fifths of them present only once. The sample in question was PBMCs, obtained before TCRalphabeta/CD19-depleted stem cell transplant. The receptors here all came from a girl aged 2 to 10 with aplastic anemia, due to receive a stem cell transplant. CDR3s leave out the opening cysteine and the closing phenylalanine or tryptophan.

>TRBV28|14
ASSLETARNTDTQY
>TRBV10-2|14
ASADRVSAIYNEQF
>TRBV12-3/TRBV12-4|12
ASRRQGAGETQY
>TRBV29-1|11
SVKGLGPYEQY
>TRBV11-2|14
ASSSPLTRSTDTQY
>TRBV18|16
ASSRPGLAISGANVLT
>TRBV5-5|13
ASSLGGHLNTEAF
>TRBV30|11
AWSKDLGETQY
>TRBV29-1|12
SVGQGQGSYEQY
>TRBV7-3|13
ASSPGVIFDSPLH
>TRBV5-1|12
ASSLVGTAYEQY
>TRBV3-1|15
ATSQDTGPRVTGELF